These 26 T cell receptor beta chains were sequenced from one sample in a study of beta chain features in type 1 diabetes. The isolated RNA, all of it, was reverse transcribed, so expressed TCRB transcripts were what got sequenced. TCRdb keeps only in-frame clones here, not all; method: immunoSEQ multiplex PCR. The table has about 620,000 clones, about a sixth seen once. The sequenced sample was naive CD4+ T cells from blood. The receptor set was obtained from a man in his late teens or twenties in good health.

The chain links TRBV30 to TRBJ1-3; the D is unclear. Trimming stripped 4 bases from V and 0 bases from J, with 7 bases between. CDR3 length: 13 amino acids. Looked up from germline, CDR1 is GTSNPN and CDR2 is SVGIG (reference sequence). In DNA form, the CDR3 reads TGTGCCTGGACCCAGAACTCTGGAAACACCATATATTTT. This sequence encodes CAWTQNSGNTIYF.

The V call is TRBV18, the J call TRBJ2-5, with D uncertain. Germline CDR1 and CDR2: KGHSH and LQKENI. The germline V and J ends were trimmed by 5 bases and 5 bases, with 12 bases remaining between them. The CDR3 sequence is 13 residues long. The chain's CDR3 is CASSFDIAETQYF. The CDR3 region has the DNA TGTGCCAGCTCATTCGACATCGCGGAGACCCAGTACTTC.

This clone was observed a handful of times. This sample also contains other DNA sequences that code for the same CDR3. The chain combines TRBV10-3 with TRBJ1-1, with TRBD1 identical over 7 bases. CDR1 ENHRY and CDR2 SYGVKD come from the germline V gene. This CDR3 has 13 amino acids. The V and J ends lost 6 bases and 1 base, in that order; junction bases with no gene match: 2. The CDR3 region has the DNA TGTGCCATCAGCGGGACAGCGAACACTGAAGCTTTCTTT. Residues: CAISGTANTEAFF.

The genes are TRBV9 and TRBJ1-2, with a weak D call TRBD1 (6 bases). The CDR3 extends over 15 amino acids. V dropped 4 bases and J dropped 4 bases, with 17 bases sitting between them. Germline loops: CDR1 SGDLS, CDR2 YYNGEE. The CDR3 bases are TGTGCCAGCAGCCAAGACCCCCGGGACACCTATGGCTACACCTTC. It codes for CASSQDPRDTYGYTF.

This clone was seen more than once but under ten times. The rearrangement joins TRBV7-2 to TRBJ1-2, with D possibly matching TRBD1 (6 bases). The CDR3 contains 12 residues. The V gene lost 10 bases and the J gene lost 4 bases, with 13 bases spanning the gap. Germline CDR1 and CDR2: SGHTA and FQGNSA. CDR3 residues: CATDRLGYGYTF. The CDR3 bases are TGTGCCACCGACAGGCTTGGCTATGGCTACACCTTC. Full variable domain (remainder filled in from reference TRBV7-2 and TRBJ1-2): GAGVSQSPSNKVTEKGKDVELRCDPISGHTALYWYRQSLGQGLEFLIYFQGNSAPDKSGLPSDRFSAERTGGSVSTLTIQRTQQEDSAVYLCATDRLGYGYTFGSGTRLTVV.

This clone has a count of ten or more. The chain employs TRBV10-3 and TRBJ2-7; D is uncertain. From germline, CDR1 is ENHRY and CDR2 SYGVKD. The CDR3 is made up of 12 amino acids. V shed 4 bases and J shed 1 base, with 5 bases lying between them. The CDR3 DNA follows: TGTGCCATCAGTGGACCTTCCTACGAGCAGTACTTC. Its translation is CAISGPSYEQYF.

The J gene is TRBJ1-5, the V gene TRBV28; D gene unclear. Germline V CDR1 and CDR2: MDHEN, SYDVKM. The CDR3 covers 14 residues. Trimming removed 2 bases from V and 1 base from J, with 6 bases in between. DNA of the CDR3: TGTGCCAGCAGTTTACCCTTAAGCAATCAGCCCCAGCATTTT. It encodes CASSLPLSNQPQHF.

This clone was recorded a few times. The sample contains more than one DNA sequence encoding this CDR3. The V and J genes are TRBV7-2 and TRBJ2-3; no clear D. Trimming left V 5 bases short and J 2 bases short, with 2 bases between. The CDR3 has 11 amino acids. Germline CDR1 and CDR2: SGHTA and FQGNSA. Written as DNA, the CDR3 is TGTGCCAGCAGCCTCACAGATACGCAGTATTTT. Encoded protein: CASSLTDTQYF.

This clone came up a few times. The chain couples TRBV2 to TRBJ1-2, with a tentative D call TRBD1 (6 bases). V lost 1 base, J lost 4 bases, and 13 bases lay in between. Germline V gene data show CDR1 as SNHLY and CDR2 as FYNNEI. This CDR3 region has 15 residues. The CDR3 loop reads CASSEGTDTIYGYTF. The CDR3 DNA reads TGTGCCAGCAGTGAAGGGACAGACACCATCTATGGCTACACCTTC.

The V and J genes are TRBV5-4 and TRBJ2-5; 8 positions match TRBD2. The V segment lost 0 bases and the J segment 4 bases; nucleotides outside the gene matches: 11. The CDR3 runs to 17 residues. Per the germline V gene, CDR1 is SGHNT and CDR2 is YYREEE (reference sequence). The CDR3 DNA sequence: TGTGCCAGCAGCTTGGCCTTTTTTGCGGGAGGAATAGAGACCCAGTACTTC. Protein sequence: CASSLAFFAGGIETQYF.

The V gene is TRBV18, the J gene TRBJ2-5; tentative D call: TRBD1 (5 bases). Looked up from germline, CDR1 is KGHSH and CDR2 is LQKENI. CDR3 length equals 13 residues. The V end lost 2 bases, the J end lost 4 bases, and 8 bases lay between the germline ends. CDR3 residues: CASSPRQPETQYF. The DNA of the CDR3 is TGTGCCAGCTCACCAAGACAGCCAGAGACCCAGTACTTC.

DNA for the CDR3: TGTGCCAGCAGTGAAGCGAGACAGGGTCGGTATGGCTACACCTTC. Translating gives CASSEARQGRYGYTF. The chain links TRBV6-1 to TRBJ1-2; 7 bases are a match to TRBD1. There are 15 residues in the CDR3. Germline CDR1 reads MNHNS; CDR2 reads SASEGT. With 0 bases clipped from V and 5 bases from J, the junction kept 6 bases outside the gene matches.

The chain couples TRBV29-1 to TRBJ2-7, with 8 positions matching TRBD1. Trimming cost V 4 bases and J 6 bases; bases outside gene matches: 5. Germline values: CDR1 SQVTM, CDR2 ANQGSEA. The CDR3 is 12 residues long. CDR3 DNA sequence: TGCAGCGTTGCCCAGGGGGCGGGCGAGCAGTACTTC. It codes for CSVAQGAGEQYF.

The J gene is TRBJ1-5, the V gene TRBV14; 7 bases match TRBD1. Per germline, CDR1 SGHDN and CDR2 FVKESK. CDR3 length: 15 residues. After removal of 1 base from V and 6 bases from J, the junction contained 6 bases not matched to a gene. The CDR3 here is CASSQGQGGAQPQHF. The CDR3 DNA follows: TGTGCCAGCAGCCAAGGCCAGGGGGGGGCTCAGCCCCAGCATTTT.

This clone has more than one count but fewer than ten. The chain carries TRBV11-2 and TRBJ2-4, with D unresolved. Germline V lookup: CDR1 SGHAT, CDR2 FQNNGV. Deletions cut 6 bases from V and 0 bases from J, with 3 bases between. The CDR3 loop spans 12 amino acids. Here the CDR3 reads CASRGAKNIQYF. CDR3 coding DNA: TGTGCCAGCAGGGGAGCCAAAAACATTCAGTACTTC.

The V call is TRBV2, the J call TRBJ1-2; D not certain. The V and J ends lost 4 bases and 2 bases respectively, with 5 bases between them. CDR3 length: 12 amino acids. Per the germline V gene, CDR1 is SNHLY and CDR2 is FYNNEI. The DNA of the CDR3 is TGTGCCAGCAGTGCTCAGAACTATGGCTACACCTTC. Translation: CASSAQNYGYTF.

This clone was seen more than once but under ten times. The rearrangement joins TRBV7-2 to TRBJ1-5, with D uncertain. Trimming stripped 5 bases from V and 2 bases from J, with 10 bases between. From germline, CDR1 is SGHTA and CDR2 FQGNSA. The CDR3 sequence is 14 residues long. CDR3 DNA: TGTGCCAGCAGCCCTCCCGGGGGCAATCAGCCCCAGCATTTT. Amino acids: CASSPPGGNQPQHF.

The genes are TRBV27 and TRBJ1-1; 7 bases are shared with TRBD1. After removal of 6 bases from V and 2 bases from J, the junction contained 9 bases not matched to a gene. Germline CDR1 and CDR2: MNHEY and SMNVEV (reference sequence). This CDR3 is built from 15 residues. In DNA, the CDR3 is TGTGCCAGCAGCATACAAGGGGGCGCAAACACTGAAGCTTTCTTT. It specifies CASSIQGGANTEAFF.

This clone was recorded a few times. This chain joins TRBV7-3 and TRBJ2-3, with D possibly matching TRBD2 (5 bases). V lost 6 bases, J lost 0 bases, and 13 bases lay in between. CDR3 size: 15 residues. Germline CDR1 and CDR2: SGHTA and FQGTGA. The DNA of the CDR3 is TGTGCCAGCAGACCAACGGGATCTAGCACAGATACGCAGTATTTT. This codes for CASRPTGSSTDTQYF.

The genes are TRBV6-5 and TRBJ1-3, with D possibly matching TRBD1 (6 bases). This CDR3 has 16 amino acids. Trimming took off 4 bases at V and 0 bases at J, with 13 bases between the two ends. CDR1 and CDR2 from the germline V gene are MNHEY and SVGAGI. The CDR3 DNA follows: TGTGCCAGCAGTTCCCCTCGGACAGACTCTGGAAACACCATATATTTT. Its protein product is CASSSPRTDSGNTIYF.

The chain is built from TRBV29-1 and TRBJ2-4; TRBD2 aligns across 7 bases. The CDR3 is 13 residues long. V was clipped by 6 bases and J by 3 bases; unmatched bases: 5. The germline V gene has CDR1 SQVTM and CDR2 ANQGSEA. For the CDR3, the DNA is TGCAGCGTGGTTACTAGCGTCAAAAACATTCAGTACTTC. It translates to CSVVTSVKNIQYF.

This clone has just a few counts. The chain has TRBV7-9 and TRBJ1-4, with D hard to call. Germline loops: CDR1 SEHNR, CDR2 FQNEAQ (reference sequence). CDR3 length: 16 residues. Trimming shortened V by 3 bases and J by 8 bases, and 19 bases separated the two germline ends. The CDR3 DNA reads as TGTGCCAGCAGCTTTTCCCGCCAGTCTTGGGAGGAAAAACTGTTTTTT. It yields the protein CASSFSRQSWEEKLFF.

The chain has TRBV18 and TRBJ2-7; D gene uncertain. The CDR3 spans 11 residues. Looked up from germline, CDR1 is KGHSH and CDR2 is LQKENI. V gave up 6 bases and J gave up 2 bases, with 5 bases separating them. CDR3 protein: CASSAPYEQYF. Here the CDR3 DNA reads TGTGCCAGCTCCGCTCCCTACGAGCAGTACTTC.

This clone appeared a few times. The chain links TRBV5-4 to TRBJ2-5, with TRBD1 as a possible D gene (6 bases). TRBJ2-7 explains the end of the DNA better; the J call may be wrong. In germline, CDR1 is SGHNT, CDR2 YYREEE (reference sequence). This CDR3 is 14 amino acids long. CDR3 coding DNA: TGTGCCAGCAGCCCCGGGAAGGGGGCCTACGAGCAGTACTTC. This encodes CASSPGKGAYEQYF.

This clone was counted a few times. The CDR3 DNA reads TGTGCCAGCAGCCAAGGGGAGGTCTATGGCTACACCTTC. Protein: CASSQGEVYGYTF. The genes are TRBV7-9 and TRBJ1-2; D perhaps matches TRBD1 (5 bases). The CDR3 consists of 13 residues. Trimming stripped 5 bases from V and 4 bases from J, with 11 bases between. Germline V gene lookup returns CDR1 SEHNR and CDR2 FQNEAQ (reference sequence). Filled out from reference TRBV7-9 and TRBJ1-2, the complete variable domain reads DTGVSQNPRHKITKRGQNVTFRCDPISEHNRLYWYRQTLGQGPEFLTYFQNEAQLEKSRLLSDRFSAERPKGSFSTLEIQRTEQGDSAMYLCASSQGEVYGYTFGSGTRLTVV.

CDR3 sequence (DNA): TGTGCCACTCACGACAGGGACCGTTCTGGGAACACTGAAGCTTTCTTT. It is translated as CATHDRDRSGNTEAFF. This rearrangement joins TRBV19 to TRBJ1-1, with 7 bases matching TRBD1. J was trimmed by 1 base and V by 10 bases; bases with no gene match: 15. From germline, CDR1 is LNHDA and CDR2 SQIVND (reference sequence). The CDR3 loop spans 16 amino acids.